This T cell receptor beta chain is from a study of T cells in Graves' hyperthyroidism and ophthalmopathy. The TCR beta CDR3 regions underwent amplification using RNA transcripts as the source. In the first-round RT-PCR of the TCR CDR3, the HTBI primer set was used. TCRdb re-called the multiplex PCR reads through MiXCR, storing one row per CDR3 protein. The data contain approximately 590,000 distinct CDR3 sequences, 15% to 17% of them singletons. Diagnostic decisions used clinical symptoms, serum thyroxine and TRAb, thyroid ultrasound and orbital computed tomography. This CDR3 is 15 amino acids long. Germline assignment: CDR1 SGHAT and CDR2 FQNNGV. Losses at the gene ends were 5 bases for V and 2 bases for J; bases not matched to a gene: 5. In this sample, this clonotype turned up many times.

The TCR originated in a woman between 25 and 40 years old with Graves' hyperthyroidism. This chain uses TRBV11-2 with TRBJ2-1; TRBD1 matches at 8 bases. Specimen: blood. Written as DNA, the CDR3 is TGTGCCAGCAGCGCGGACAGGGCTACCTACAATGAGCAGTTCTTC. Translating it yields CASSADRATYNEQFF.